The 11 T cell receptor beta chains presented below share a single source sample, sequenced in a study of circulating tumor DNA in untreated peripheral T-cell lymphoma. Sequencing used immunoSEQ multiplex PCR; TCRdb keeps in-frame clones, though not all of them. This table holds roughly 2,400 clones, almost 70% found once. The sequenced material came from tumor tissue. The receptor set was obtained from a human donor with peripheral T-cell lymphoma.

The chain carries TRBV6-8 and TRBJ2-5; no firm D call. CDR3 size: 14 residues. The germline V and J ends were trimmed by 4 bases and 5 bases, with 14 bases remaining between them. Germline CDR1 reads MNHGY; CDR2 reads SAAAGT. CDR3 protein: CASSSPSGRETQYF. Here the CDR3 DNA reads TGTGCCAGCAGTTCCCCTTCGGGCAGGGAGACCCAGTACTTC.

This clone was counted only a few times. One end of the junction varies from germline; a read error may be responsible. This chain connects TRBV19 to TRBJ2-7; 8 bases fit TRBD1. The CDR3 totals 13 residues. Germline loops: CDR1 LNHDA, CDR2 SQIVND (reference sequence). CDR3 residues: CASSLDRGYEQYF. The CDR3 nucleotides read TGTGCCAGTAGTTTAGACAGGGGTTACGAGCAGTACTTC.

The chain couples TRBV5-1 to TRBJ2-1, with 7 nucleotides matching TRBD2. The CDR3 runs to 15 residues. The germline V gene encodes CDR1 SGHRS and CDR2 YFSETQ. V trimming: 4 bases; J trimming: 3 bases; junction bases outside the gene matches: 7. DNA for the CDR3: TGCGCCAGCAGCACGACCGGGACTATCTACAATGAGCAGTTCTTC. Its protein product is CASSTTGTIYNEQFF.

This clone was picked up one time. This sequence joins TRBV10-2 and TRBJ1-1; D uncertain. Trimming removed 3 bases at V and 6 bases at J, with 8 bases between. This CDR3 is 12 amino acids long. Germline V gene lookup returns CDR1 WSHSY and CDR2 SAAADI. CDR3 sequence (DNA): TGCGCCAGCAGTGATAGGCAGGCTGAAGCTTTCTTT. This gives the protein CASSDRQAEAFF.

This clone was detected a few times. This sequence joins TRBV19 and TRBJ1-5, with D hard to call. Looked up from germline, CDR1 is LNHDA and CDR2 is SQIVND (reference sequence). V shed 7 bases and J shed 0 bases, with 13 bases lying between them. This CDR3 contains 15 residues. The CDR3 region is CASKGVWTSNQPQHF. CDR3 sequence (DNA): TGTGCCAGTAAAGGTGTCTGGACTAGCAATCAGCCCCAGCATTTT.

The chain is built from TRBV5-1 and TRBJ2-3; D is unclear. This CDR3 has 14 amino acids. The germline V gene has CDR1 SGHRS and CDR2 YFSETQ. Trimming stripped 0 bases from V and 2 bases from J, with 7 bases between. The CDR3 DNA is TGCGCCAGCAGCTTGGGGAAGACCACAGATACGCAGTATTTT. Its protein product is CASSLGKTTDTQYF.

The chain carries TRBV18 and TRBJ1-1; no firm D call. The V gene lost 0 bases and the J gene lost 4 bases, with 9 bases spanning the gap. Germline CDR1 reads KGHSH; CDR2 reads LQKENI. This CDR3 region has 14 residues. The CDR3, as DNA: TGTGCCAGCTCACCACCTGGGAGGGTCACTGAAGCTTTCTTT. It encodes CASSPPGRVTEAFF.

The V gene is TRBV6-8, the J gene TRBJ2-5; no definite D call. Trimming left V 2 bases short and J 2 bases short, with 3 bases between. Germline CDR1 reads MNHGY; CDR2 reads SAAAGT. The CDR3 spans 12 residues. CDR3 sequence: CASSYGQETQYF. The CDR3 nucleotides are TGTGCCAGCAGTTACGGGCAAGAGACCCAGTACTTC.

This clone has only a few counts. The rearrangement joins TRBV6-8 to TRBJ1-6; D remains unclear. CDR1 MNHGY and CDR2 SAAAGT come from the germline V gene. Trimming left V 5 bases short and J 10 bases short, with 18 bases between. The CDR3 is 15 residues long. The CDR3 spells CASSDGPILSSPLHF. The CDR3 bases are TGTGCCAGCAGTGATGGACCTATCCTGTCCTCACCCCTCCACTTT.

This chain links TRBV30 with TRBJ1-1, with D perhaps TRBD1 (6 bases). Between the trimmed V and J ends, which lost 0 bases and 6 bases, there was a span of 11 bases. The CDR3 has 13 residues. Germline V gives CDR1 GTSNPN, CDR2 SVGIG (reference sequence). CDR3 sequence: CAWSVRGDAEAFF. DNA of the CDR3: TGTGCCTGGAGTGTCAGGGGAGACGCTGAAGCTTTCTTT.

This clone is termed medium-sized. This rearrangement joins TRBV6-8 to TRBJ2-3; TRBD2 agrees at 12 bases. The CDR3 is made up of 14 amino acids. The ends lost 4 bases at V and 6 bases at J; junction bases unmatched: 2. From germline, CDR1 is MNHGY and CDR2 SAAAGT. This chain's CDR3 is CASSSTSGSDTQYF. The DNA of the CDR3 is TGTGCCAGCAGTTCGACTAGCGGGAGTGATACGCAGTATTTT.